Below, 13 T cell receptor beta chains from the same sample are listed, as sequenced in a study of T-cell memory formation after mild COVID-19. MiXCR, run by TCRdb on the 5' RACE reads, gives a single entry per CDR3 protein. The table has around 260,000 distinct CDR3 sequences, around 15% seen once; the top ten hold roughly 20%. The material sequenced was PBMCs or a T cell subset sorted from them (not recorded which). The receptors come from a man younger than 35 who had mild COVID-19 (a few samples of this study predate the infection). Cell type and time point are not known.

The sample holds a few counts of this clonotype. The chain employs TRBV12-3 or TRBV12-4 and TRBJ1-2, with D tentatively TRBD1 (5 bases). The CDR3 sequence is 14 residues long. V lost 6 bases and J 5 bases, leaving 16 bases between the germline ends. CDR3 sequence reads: CASRLEGRGYGYTF. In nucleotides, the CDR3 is TGTGCCAGCAGGTTGGAGGGGAGGGGATATGGCTACACCTTC.

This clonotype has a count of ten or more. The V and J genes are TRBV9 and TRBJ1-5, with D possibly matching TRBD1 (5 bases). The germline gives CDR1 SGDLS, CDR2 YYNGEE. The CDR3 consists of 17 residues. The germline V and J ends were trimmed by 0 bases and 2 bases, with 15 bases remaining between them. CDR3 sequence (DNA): TGTGCCAGCAGCGTAGAAGGGGAGTGGACGGGCAATCAGCCCCAGCATTTT. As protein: CASSVEGEWTGNQPQHF.

CDR3 loop: CASSLRSGPTGLDTQYF. The CDR3 DNA sequence: TGCGCCAGCAGCCTAAGATCGGGGCCAACAGGGCTAGATACGCAGTATTTT. The chain carries TRBV4-1 and TRBJ2-3; tentative D call: TRBD1 (6 bases). CDR1 is MGHRA, CDR2 YSYEKL, per germline. Trimming cost V 4 bases and J 5 bases, with 22 bases left between them. This CDR3 has 17 residues.

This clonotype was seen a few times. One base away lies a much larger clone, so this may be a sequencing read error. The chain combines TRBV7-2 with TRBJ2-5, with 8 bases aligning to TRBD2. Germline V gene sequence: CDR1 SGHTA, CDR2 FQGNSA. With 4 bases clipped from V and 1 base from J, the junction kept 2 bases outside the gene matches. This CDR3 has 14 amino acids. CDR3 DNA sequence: TGTGCCAGCAGCTCAGCGGGGGCCCAAGAGACCCAGTACTTC. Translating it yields CASSSAGAQETQYF.

CDR3 sequence: CSAVYRGGPSDEQYF. The CDR3 DNA follows: TGCAGTGCTGTATACCGGGGGGGGCCTTCTGACGAGCAGTACTTC. J is TRBJ2-7 and V is TRBV20-1; 8 nucleotides align to TRBD2. Germline CDR1 DFQATT, CDR2 SNEGSKA (reference sequence). This CDR3 has 15 amino acids. V was pared by 5 bases and J by 5 bases, with 14 bases of the junction left unmatched.

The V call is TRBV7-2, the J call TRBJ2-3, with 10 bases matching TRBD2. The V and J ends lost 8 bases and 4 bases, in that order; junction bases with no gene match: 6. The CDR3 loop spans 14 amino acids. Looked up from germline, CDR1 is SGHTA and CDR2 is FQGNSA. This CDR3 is CASQRGGGSDTQYF. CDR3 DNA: TGTGCCAGCCAGCGGGGGGGAGGGTCAGATACGCAGTATTTT.

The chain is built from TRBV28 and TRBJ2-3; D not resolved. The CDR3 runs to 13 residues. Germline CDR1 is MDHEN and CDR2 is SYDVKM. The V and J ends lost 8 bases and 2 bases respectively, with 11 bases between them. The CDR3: CASGGSFTDTQYF. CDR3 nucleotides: TGTGCCAGCGGTGGTAGCTTCACAGATACGCAGTATTTT.

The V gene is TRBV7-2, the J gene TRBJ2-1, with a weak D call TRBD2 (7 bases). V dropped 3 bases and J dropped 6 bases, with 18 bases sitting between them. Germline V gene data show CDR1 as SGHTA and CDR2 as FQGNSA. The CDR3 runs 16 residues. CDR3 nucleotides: TGTGCCAGCAGCTTGCGGGCGAGGGGGGGGAGCAATGAGCAGTTCTTC. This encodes CASSLRARGGSNEQFF.

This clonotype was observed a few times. The CDR3: CATYPGSDRGYGYTF. The CDR3, as DNA: TGTGCCACCTATCCGGGGAGTGACAGGGGCTATGGCTACACCTTC. This chain joins TRBV28 and TRBJ1-2, with TRBD1 matching 8 bases. V lost 10 bases to trimming and J lost 4 bases; unmatched junction nucleotides: 14. The germline gives CDR1 MDHEN, CDR2 SYDVKM. This CDR3 is built from 15 residues.

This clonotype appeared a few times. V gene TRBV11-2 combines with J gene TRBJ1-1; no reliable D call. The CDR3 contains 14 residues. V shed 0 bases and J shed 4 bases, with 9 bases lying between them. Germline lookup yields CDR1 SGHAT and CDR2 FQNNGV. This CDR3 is CASSLDLRPTEAFF. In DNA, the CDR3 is TGTGCCAGCAGCTTAGATTTACGACCCACTGAAGCTTTCTTT.

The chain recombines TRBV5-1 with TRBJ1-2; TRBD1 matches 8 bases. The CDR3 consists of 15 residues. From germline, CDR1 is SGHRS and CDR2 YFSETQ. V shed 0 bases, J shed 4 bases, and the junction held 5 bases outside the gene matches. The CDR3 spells CASSLGAGQGYGYTF. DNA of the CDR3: TGCGCCAGCAGCTTGGGAGCCGGACAGGGCTATGGCTACACCTTC.

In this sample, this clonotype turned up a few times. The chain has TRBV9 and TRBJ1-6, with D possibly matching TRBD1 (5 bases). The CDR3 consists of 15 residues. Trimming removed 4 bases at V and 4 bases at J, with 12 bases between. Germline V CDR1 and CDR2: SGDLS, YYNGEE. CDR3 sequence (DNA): TGTGCCAGCAGCCTCCCGACAGTTTATAATTCACCCCTCCACTTT. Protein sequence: CASSLPTVYNSPLHF.

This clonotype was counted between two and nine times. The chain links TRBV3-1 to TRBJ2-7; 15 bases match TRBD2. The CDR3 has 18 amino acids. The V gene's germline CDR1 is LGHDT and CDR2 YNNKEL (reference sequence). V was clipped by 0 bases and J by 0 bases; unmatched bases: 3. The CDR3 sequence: CASSQDRTSGGASYEQYF. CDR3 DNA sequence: TGTGCCAGCAGCCAAGATAGGACTAGCGGGGGGGCCTCCTACGAGCAGTACTTC.